The rows below give T cell receptor beta chains drawn from one sample of a study of blood T cell repertoires in COVID-19. Profiling relied on immunoSEQ multiplex PCR, and the TCRdb table lists in-frame clones only, not all of them. In the table there are 140,000 to 150,000 clones, 85% to 90% of which are singletons. The sample comprised PBMCs or T cells enriched from blood (not recorded which). Source of these receptors: a woman in her 30s with acute COVID-19. CDR3s include the opening cysteine and the closing phenylalanine or tryptophan. The D gene is left open where the match is weak. Not every row has a clone size; where given, it reads once, few, many or a size class.

V gene,clone size,D gene,J gene,CDR3 protein,CDR3 DNA
TRBV27,-,TRBD1,TRBJ2-2,CASSSIRQGAGELFF,TGTGCCAGCAGTTCAATTCGACAGGGGGCCGGGGAGCTGTTTTTT
TRBV5-1,-,TRBD1,TRBJ1-4,CASSSRTGSEKLFF,TGCGCCAGCAGCTCCAGGACAGGGAGTGAAAAACTGTTTTTT
TRBV6-2/TRBV6-3,-,-,TRBJ2-7,CASSSYEDSSPYEQYF,TGTGCCAGCAGTTCCTATGAAGACAGCTCACCCTACGAGCAGTACTTC
TRBV19,-,TRBD1,TRBJ1-2,CASSFGTGGNYGYTF,TGTGCCAGTAGTTTTGGGACAGGGGGGAACTATGGCTACACCTTC
TRBV19,-,TRBD2,TRBJ2-1,CASSFLAGERGEQFF,TGTGCCAGTAGTTTCCTAGCGGGAGAAAGGGGTGAGCAGTTCTTC
TRBV18,once,-,TRBJ1-5,CASSPPLSQGNQPQHF,TGTGCCAGCTCACCACCTTTGTCGCAGGGCAATCAGCCCCAGCATTTT
TRBV5-1,-,TRBD1,TRBJ1-3,CASSQFRQGSGNTIYF,TGCGCCAGCAGCCAATTCAGACAGGGCTCTGGAAACACCATATATTTT
TRBV19,-,-,TRBJ2-1,CASSPETEYNEQFF,TGTGCCAGTAGCCCCGAGACAGAGTACAATGAGCAGTTCTTC
TRBV7-9,-,TRBD1,TRBJ1-2,CASTDRGVGNYGYTF,TGTGCCAGCACGGACAGGGGAGTTGGTAACTATGGCTACACCTTC
TRBV10-3,-,-,TRBJ1-2,CAISDSEGRGFYGYTF,TGTGCCATCAGTGATTCGGAGGGGCGGGGGTTCTATGGCTACACCTTC
TRBV10-3,-,TRBD1,TRBJ1-5,CATTAGTGDYSNQPQHF,TGTGCCACAACCGCCGGGACAGGAGATTATAGCAATCAGCCCCAGCATTTT
TRBV28,-,-,TRBJ2-1,CASSLDRLPYNEQFF,TGTGCCAGCAGTCTAGATCGGTTACCCTACAATGAGCAGTTCTTC
TRBV7-3,-,-,TRBJ1-5,CASSPFQLTQGKSQPQHF,TGTGCCAGCAGCCCATTCCAATTAACCCAGGGTAAGAGTCAGCCCCAGCATTTT
TRBV7-9,-,TRBD2,TRBJ2-7,CASSLGGLGLAASYEQYF,TGTGCCAGCAGCTTAGGGGGTCTCGGACTAGCGGCCTCCTACGAGCAGTACTTC
TRBV4-1,-,TRBD1,TRBJ1-2,CASSQTKNPTGDYGYTF,TGCGCCAGCAGCCAAACCAAAAACCCGACAGGGGACTATGGCTACACCTTC
TRBV28,-,-,TRBJ2-1,CASSLDRGLYNEQFF,TGTGCCAGCAGTTTAGACAGGGGACTATACAATGAGCAGTTCTTC
TRBV28,once,TRBD1,TRBJ1-4,CASNRDRAPPRRVINEKLFF,TGTGCCAGCAATCGGGACAGGGCGCCCCCAAGGCGGGTCATAAATGAAAAACTGTTTTTT
TRBV7-9,few,-,TRBJ1-1,CASSLVTGLAEAFF,TGTGCCAGCAGCTTAGTAACGGGATTAGCAGAAGCTTTCTTT
TRBV20-1,-,-,TRBJ1-1,CSAQEYTEAFF,TGCAGTGCACAGGAATACACTGAAGCTTTCTTT
TRBV5-1,-,TRBD1,TRBJ1-1,CASSLGTGSVNTEAFF,TGCGCCAGCAGCTTGGGGACAGGGAGTGTGAACACTGAAGCTTTCTTT
TRBV9,-,TRBD1,TRBJ1-4,CASSLGQGNEKLFF,TGTGCCAGCAGCCTCGGACAGGGAAATGAAAAACTGTTTTTT
TRBV18,-,TRBD1,TRBJ2-5,CASALQTGVEETQYF,TGTGCCAGCGCGCTACAGACAGGGGTCGAAGAGACCCAGTACTTC
TRBV12-5,-,TRBD1,TRBJ1-1,CASGGDRGEAFF,TGTGCTAGTGGTGGGGACAGGGGTGAAGCTTTCTTT
TRBV7-7,-,TRBD1,TRBJ2-7,CASSLVQPGHRGTYEQYF,TGTGCTAGCAGCTTAGTCCAGCCCGGACACAGGGGAACCTACGAGCAGTACTTC
TRBV12-3/TRBV12-4,-,-,TRBJ2-7,CASSFGGYEQYF,TGTGCCAGCAGTTTTGGAGGGTACGAGCAGTACTTC
TRBV4-1,-,-,TRBJ2-1,CASSQQGLGEQFF,TGCGCCAGCAGCCAACAGGGGTTGGGCGAGCAGTTCTTC
TRBV7-9,-,TRBD1,TRBJ2-1,CASAAGTGKYNEQFF,TGTGCCAGCGCAGCCGGGACAGGGAAGTACAATGAGCAGTTCTTC
TRBV10-3,-,TRBD2,TRBJ2-1,CAIRSSGAGTEQFF,TGTGCCATCAGATCTAGCGGGGCCGGTACTGAGCAGTTCTTC
TRBV28,few,TRBD1,TRBJ1-1,CASRTGGRTEAFF,TGTGCCAGCAGGACAGGGGGAAGGACTGAAGCTTTCTTT
TRBV3-1/TRBV3-2,-,TRBD1,TRBJ2-5,CASSQVGTGGAGYQETQYF,TGTGCCAGCAGCCAAGTTGGGACAGGGGGCGCGGGGTACCAAGAGACCCAGTACTTC
TRBV2,-,TRBD1,TRBJ1-2,CASSEWGQLYGYTF,TGTGCCAGCAGTGAATGGGGACAGCTATATGGCTACACCTTC
TRBV19,few,TRBD1,TRBJ2-1,CATSGTGGLNEQFF,TGTGCCACCTCCGGGACAGGGGGCCTCAATGAGCAGTTCTTC
TRBV9,-,TRBD1,TRBJ2-3,CASSPYGQGRNTQYF,TGTGCCAGCAGCCCGTATGGACAGGGCCGAAATACGCAGTATTTT
TRBV2,-,-,TRBJ1-5,CASSDQQVFQPQHF,TGTGCCAGCAGTGACCAACAGGTGTTTCAGCCCCAGCATTTT
TRBV14,-,-,TRBJ2-7,CASSQELPRWSSYEQYF,TGTGCCAGCAGCCAAGAACTCCCCCGATGGAGCTCCTACGAGCAGTACTTC
TRBV19,-,-,TRBJ2-1,CASGERVGEQFF,TGTGCCTCGGGAGAAAGGGTTGGTGAGCAGTTCTTC
TRBV7-2,once,TRBD1,TRBJ1-1,CASSLYTGTDVIEAFF,TGTGCCAGCAGCTTGTATACCGGGACAGACGTGATTGAAGCTTTCTTT
TRBV11-3,-,TRBD1,TRBJ2-7,CASSLLLPGQLPYEQYF,TGTGCCAGCAGCCTCCTTCTCCCGGGACAGCTTCCCTACGAGCAGTACTTC
TRBV11-2,-,-,TRBJ1-2,CASSFSAFSGYTF,TGTGCCAGCAGCTTTTCAGCGTTCTCCGGCTACACCTTC
TRBV7-2,-,TRBD1,TRBJ1-3,CASSFGTGVGNTIYF,TGTGCCAGCAGCTTTGGGACAGGGGTTGGAAACACCATATATTTT
TRBV6-2/TRBV6-3,-,TRBD1,TRBJ1-2,CASSLQGENYGYTF,TGTGCCAGCAGCCTACAGGGGGAAAACTATGGCTACACCTTC